Following are 25 T cell receptor beta chains from one sample sequenced in a study of human T cells and chemical hapten exposure. Sample time point: pre-sensitization, week 0. Treatment defined: therapeutic diphenylcyclopropenone sensitization with weekly scalp DPC. TCRdb re-analysed the RACE reads in MiXCR, keeping a single row per CDR3 protein. The sample shows about 300,000 distinct CDR3 sequences, approximately 5% of them seen only once. The sample here was whole blood, taken in connection with sensitization to the hapten diphenylcyclopropenone (DPC). The receptors come from a young woman with alopecia areata. Some clones in this sample may be carry-over from other donors' samples.

V and J are TRBV12-3 or TRBV12-4 and TRBJ1-5; 9 nucleotides line up with TRBD1. CDR3 length equals 14 residues. Trimming took 6 bases from V and 5 from J; bases not matched to a gene: 5. Here the CDR3 DNA reads TGTGCCAGCAGCCCCCGGGACAGGGATCAGCCCCAGCATTTT. It translates to CASSPRDRDQPQHF.

This clonotype was observed many times. V gene TRBV29-1 combines with J gene TRBJ2-1, with D perhaps TRBD1 (5 bases). The germline gives CDR1 SQVTM, CDR2 ANQGSEA. V dropped 8 bases and J dropped 5 bases, with 16 bases sitting between them. The length of the CDR3 is 13 residues. The CDR3, as DNA: TGCAGCCCCGTCAATGGGGCAAACAATGAGCAGTTCTTC. This codes for CSPVNGANNEQFF.

The chain uses TRBV27 and TRBJ2-7; D uncertain. Trimming cost V 4 bases and J 0 bases, with 7 bases left between them. The germline V gene has CDR1 MNHEY and CDR2 SMNVEV (reference sequence). This CDR3 has 13 residues. CDR3: CASSSRSSYEQYF. CDR3 bases: TGTGCCAGCAGTTCGCGTAGCTCCTACGAGCAGTACTTC.

This clonotype was counted only a few times. This rearrangement joins TRBV4-3 to TRBJ1-1, with TRBD1 as a possible D gene (6 bases). The V gene's germline CDR1 is LGHNA and CDR2 YSLEER. The CDR3 spans 15 residues. V was shortened by 4 bases and J by 3 bases, with 15 bases between the two germline ends. CDR3 sequence reads: CASSLYRVIHTEAFF. The CDR3, as DNA: TGCGCCAGCAGCCTTTACAGGGTGATTCACACTGAAGCTTTCTTT.

This clonotype was recorded many times. This chain connects TRBV7-2 to TRBJ2-3, with 9 positions matching TRBD2. Germline CDR1 and CDR2: SGHTA and FQGNSA. The CDR3 spans 14 residues. V lost 1 base and J lost 6; bases outside the gene matches: 2. The CDR3 protein is CASSLGGGGDTQYF. The CDR3 nucleotides read TGTGCCAGCAGCTTAGGCGGGGGGGGTGATACGCAGTATTTT. Full variable domain (rest looked up from reference TRBV7-2 and TRBJ2-3): GAGVSQSPSNKVTEKGKDVELRCDPISGHTALYWYRQSLGQGLEFLIYFQGNSAPDKSGLPSDRFSAERTGGSVSTLTIQRTQQEDSAVYLCASSLGGGGDTQYFGPGTRLTVL.

In this sample, this clonotype turned up many times. The CDR3, as DNA: TGCAGCGTTGAGAGACTAGCGGGGGGGAATGAGCAGTTCTTC. The encoded protein is CSVERLAGGNEQFF. The chain uses TRBV29-1 and TRBJ2-1; 14 bases fit TRBD2. Germline V CDR1 and CDR2: SQVTM, ANQGSEA. This CDR3 comprises 14 residues. Trimming at V came to 3 bases and at J to 7 bases, leaving 2 bases not matched to a gene.

This clonotype was recorded at least ten times. The chain employs TRBV7-9 and TRBJ2-1, with D hard to call. Between the trimmed V and J ends, which lost 2 bases and 6 bases, there was a span of 5 bases. The CDR3 runs 12 residues. CDR1 SEHNR and CDR2 FQNEAQ come from the germline V gene (reference sequence). The CDR3 nucleotides read TGTGCCAGCAGCTTATCCGGCAATGAGCAGTTCTTC. Its protein is CASSLSGNEQFF.

This clonotype was picked up a small number of times. The CDR3 loop is CSARPRDRDNTGELFF. CDR3 bases: TGCAGTGCTAGACCCCGGGACAGGGATAACACCGGGGAGCTGTTTTTT. The rearrangement links TRBV20-1 to TRBJ2-2; 9 nucleotides agree with TRBD1. This CDR3 is built from 16 residues. Germline values: CDR1 DFQATT, CDR2 SNEGSKA (reference sequence). V lost 2 bases and J lost 2; bases outside the gene matches: 6.

In this sample, this clonotype turned up many times. The chain is built from TRBV6-6 and TRBJ1-4; D is perhaps TRBD1 (5 bases). Germline-derived CDR1 and CDR2 are MNHNY and SVGAGI (reference sequence). V was cut by 2 bases and J by 2 bases, with 9 bases left in between. The CDR3 extends over 15 amino acids. The CDR3 is CASSYRGTTNEKLFF. Here the CDR3 DNA reads TGTGCCAGCAGTTACAGGGGAACCACTAATGAAAAACTGTTTTTT.

This clonotype was observed a handful of times. The chain is built from TRBV6-5 and TRBJ1-3; D gene ambiguous. Germline lookup yields CDR1 MNHEY and CDR2 SVGAGI. CDR3 length equals 17 residues. V was trimmed by 0 bases and J by 1 base, leaving 13 bases between them. CDR3 in DNA: TGTGCCAGCAGTTACTCGATGACGGGTTTATCTGGAAACACCATATATTTT. Translating it yields CASSYSMTGLSGNTIYF.

This clonotype came up a few times. This chain connects TRBV6-2 or TRBV6-3 to TRBJ2-3; D gene unclear. Trimming removed 0 bases from V and 0 bases from J, with 7 bases in between. The CDR3 has 15 residues. Germline V gene sequence: CDR1 MNHEY, CDR2 SVGEGT. The CDR3 coding sequence is TGTGCCAGCAGTTACTCTGCGGCTAGCACAGATACGCAGTATTTT. This sequence encodes CASSYSAASTDTQYF.

This clonotype occurred a few times. The V call is TRBV9, the J call TRBJ1-5, with D unresolved. The CDR3 extends over 15 amino acids. CDR1 is SGDLS, CDR2 YYNGEE, per germline. Trimming removed 0 bases at V and 0 bases at J, with 7 bases between. The CDR3 loop reads CASSVGTNSNQPQHF. The CDR3 DNA is TGTGCCAGCAGCGTAGGGACGAATAGCAATCAGCCCCAGCATTTT.

The sample holds many counts of this clonotype. A read error may account for a junction end that differs from germline. The V and J genes are TRBV11-2 and TRBJ2-7; 7 positions match TRBD2. The CDR3 is 11 residues long. The germline CDR1 and CDR2 sequences are SGHAT and FQNNGV. The CDR3 reads CASSLGGTTTF. The CDR3 DNA reads as TGTGCCAGCAGCTTAGGTGGGACTACCACTTTC.

This clonotype was observed many times. The V call is TRBV29-1, the J call TRBJ1-5; TRBD1 might be the D (5 bases). The CDR3 sequence is 13 residues long. Germline V gene lookup returns CDR1 SQVTM and CDR2 ANQGSEA. Trimming cost V 4 bases and J 7 bases, with 14 bases left between them. CDR3 nucleotides: TGCAGCGTTGGGGCAGGGTTAGGACAGCCCCAGCATTTT. Encoded protein: CSVGAGLGQPQHF. The full variable domain, in which reference TRBV29-1 and TRBJ1-5 provide the parts outside the CDR3, is SAVISQKPSRDICQRGTSLTIQCQVDSQVTMMFWYRQQPGQSLTLIATANQGSEATYESGFVIDKFPISRPNLTFSTLTVSNMSPEDSSIYLCSVGAGLGQPQHFGDGTRLSIL.

This clonotype was observed at least ten times. V gene TRBV20-1 combines with J gene TRBJ2-2; no reliable D call. V lost 3 bases, J lost 4 bases, and 6 bases lay in between. Per germline, CDR1 DFQATT and CDR2 SNEGSKA (reference sequence). This CDR3 is built from 12 residues. CDR3 protein: CSASPATGELFF. CDR3 nucleotides: TGCAGTGCTAGCCCTGCCACCGGGGAGCTGTTTTTT.

This clonotype was seen a handful of times. The chain uses TRBV20-1 and TRBJ2-7; a weak D match, TRBD2 (5 bases). The germline CDR1 and CDR2 sequences are DFQATT and SNEGSKA (reference sequence). This CDR3 region has 13 residues. V was cut by 6 bases and J by 3 bases, with 15 bases left in between. The chain's CDR3 is CSAKSGSYYEQYF. CDR3 DNA: TGCAGTGCCAAATCGGGATCATACTACGAGCAGTACTTC.

This clonotype was seen repeatedly, ten times or more. The genes are TRBV12-3 or TRBV12-4 and TRBJ2-7; 9 bases agree with TRBD2. V gave up 8 bases and J gave up 4 bases; unmatched junction bases: 15. This CDR3 is 16 amino acids long. In DNA form, the CDR3 reads TGTGCCAGCGGCCCGGGACTAGCCGGTCCCCGTTACGAGCAGTACTTC. Translation: CASGPGLAGPRYEQYF.

This clonotype has ten or more counts. V usage is TRBV6-5 and J usage is TRBJ1-2; TRBD1 might be the D (5 bases). Germline values: CDR1 MNHEY, CDR2 SVGAGI. V was shortened by 8 bases and J by 6 bases, with 10 bases between the two germline ends. This CDR3 comprises 11 residues. The CDR3 region has the DNA TGTGCCAGCGGGAGGGGCGATGGCTACACCTTC. It specifies CASGRGDGYTF.

This clonotype has ten or more counts. The rearrangement joins TRBV29-1 to TRBJ1-1, with unresolved D. The V gene's germline CDR1 is SQVTM and CDR2 ANQGSEA. V shed 7 bases and J shed 0 bases, with 12 bases lying between them. The CDR3 extends over 13 amino acids. The CDR3 is CSAILTLNTEAFF. The CDR3 DNA follows: TGCAGCGCCATACTTACCCTGAACACTGAAGCTTTCTTT.

This clonotype was recorded a few times. Its ends do not fully match the called genes, so a read error is possible. The J gene is TRBJ1-5, the V gene TRBV7-2; 8 bases fit TRBD1. The CDR3 sequence is 14 residues long. Germline V CDR1 and CDR2: SGHTA, FQGNSA. In nucleotides, the CDR3 is TGTGCCAGCAGCCTTGGACAGGGCAATCGGCCCCAGCATTTT. Translating gives CASSLGQGNRPQHF.

This clonotype appeared many times. The gene calls are TRBV7-2 and TRBJ2-3, with 10 bases aligning to TRBD1. The germline gives CDR1 SGHTA, CDR2 FQGNSA. V lost 1 base to trimming and J lost 2 bases; unmatched junction nucleotides: 3. This CDR3 contains 16 residues. The CDR3 here is CASSLGGTGVTDTQYF. The CDR3 DNA sequence: TGTGCCAGCAGCTTAGGGGGGACAGGGGTCACAGATACGCAGTATTTT.

This clonotype was seen only a few times. V and J are TRBV6-5 and TRBJ1-2; no clear D gene. V gave up 4 bases and J gave up 0 bases, with 24 bases separating them. The CDR3 covers 19 residues. The V gene's germline CDR1 is MNHEY and CDR2 SVGAGI. The CDR3 reads CASSSPFRADPSANYGYTF. CDR3 sequence (DNA): TGTGCCAGCAGTTCCCCCTTTAGGGCGGACCCTTCAGCTAACTATGGCTACACCTTC.

This clonotype was found many times. V usage is TRBV27 and J usage is TRBJ1-5; D is unclear. From germline, CDR1 is MNHEY and CDR2 SMNVEV (reference sequence). V shed 5 bases and J shed 2 bases, with 13 bases lying between them. This CDR3 comprises 15 residues. The CDR3 reads CASSPTSGGNQPQHF. The CDR3 bases are TGTGCCAGCAGTCCCACCTCCGGGGGCAATCAGCCCCAGCATTTT.

The sample holds a few counts of this clonotype. The chain has TRBV6-5 and TRBJ2-1; D possibly uses TRBD1 or TRBD2 (5 bases each). Trimming took off 8 bases at V and 7 bases at J, with 21 bases between the two ends. CDR1 MNHEY and CDR2 SVGAGI come from the germline V gene. The CDR3 extends over 15 amino acids. The CDR3, as DNA: TGTGCCAGCCGTCCAAAGAGGGGATTCGTTAATGAGCAGTTCTTC. Encoded protein: CASRPKRGFVNEQFF.

V and J are TRBV20-1 and TRBJ2-3; 9 bases align to TRBD2. After removal of 5 bases from V and 5 bases from J, the junction contained 20 bases not matched to a gene. The CDR3 spans 18 residues. CDR1 and CDR2 (germline): DFQATT, SNEGSKA (reference sequence). The CDR3 reads CSAEVASGEGAAQDTQYF. The CDR3 DNA reads as TGCAGTGCTGAGGTGGCTAGCGGGGAAGGGGCGGCACAAGATACGCAGTATTTT.